This is a list of T cell receptor beta chains from one sample in a study of CD8 T cells in Susac syndrome. TCRdb analysed the immunoSEQ multiplex PCR reads with MiXCR anew, one entry per CDR3 protein. The table has about 120,000 distinct CDR3 sequences, just under 95% seen once. The sample consisted of CD8+ T cells from PBMCs. The receptor source for this set is a human donor with Susac syndrome. The CDR3 runs from the conserved cysteine through the conserved F or W. The D gene is left open where the match is weak. Rows may omit the clone size; those that give it use once, few, many or a size class.

abundance	v_gene	d_gene	j_gene	CDR3nt	CDR3aa
.	TRBV28	.	TRBJ2-3	TGTGCCAGCAGTTTAGGTAGTCCGGGCACAGATACGCAGTATTTT	CASSLGSPGTDTQYF
once	TRBV3-1	TRBD1	TRBJ2-2	TGTGCCAGCAGCCCCTCGACAGGGACCCACGGGGCCGGGGAGCTGTTTTTT	CASSPSTGTHGAGELFF
.	TRBV27	TRBD2	TRBJ2-7	TGTGCCAGCAGTCTTACTAGCGGGAGGGTGAACGAGCAGTACTTC	CASSLTSGRVNEQYF
.	TRBV3-1	TRBD2	TRBJ2-7	TGTGCCAGCAGCGCGGTGGAATGGGGAGGGGTGTACGAGCAGTACTTC	CASSAVEWGGVYEQYF
.	TRBV7-9	.	TRBJ1-5	TGTGCCAGCAGCTCGACCCGGGACGGAGGTGGTTTTAGCAATCAGCCCCAGCATTTT	CASSSTRDGGGFSNQPQHF
.	TRBV10-3	.	TRBJ1-5	TGTGCCATCAGTGAGGGAGATCAGCCCCAGCATTTT	CAISEGDQPQHF
few	TRBV12-3/TRBV12-4	.	TRBJ1-4	TGTGCCAGCAGTTCTGGTGAAAAACTGTTTTTT	CASSSGEKLFF
.	TRBV20-1	.	TRBJ1-5	TGCAGTGCTGCAGGTGGGCCCCAGCATTTT	CSAAGGPQHF
.	TRBV14	TRBD2	TRBJ2-7	TGTGCCAGCAGTCTAGCGGGAGAAGATTACGAGCAGTACTTC	CASSLAGEDYEQYF
.	TRBV4-1	.	TRBJ2-1	TGCGCCAGCAGCCGAGTTGCATACAATGAGCAGTTCTTC	CASSRVAYNEQFF
.	TRBV21-1	.	TRBJ1-2	TGTGCCAGTGACCCACGGGACGCCATTTATGGCTACACCTTC	CASDPRDAIYGYTF
.	TRBV20-1	.	TRBJ2-2	TGCAGTGCTCGTAGACGACCGAACACCGGGGAGCTGTTTTTT	CSARRRPNTGELFF
.	TRBV11-2	.	TRBJ1-2	TGTGCCAGCAGCACACTTATCCGGGCAAACTATGGCTACACCTTC	CASSTLIRANYGYTF
.	TRBV4-3	.	TRBJ2-3	TGCGCCAGCAAGACAGCAGATAGCACAGATACGCAGTATTTT	CASKTADSTDTQYF
.	TRBV13	.	TRBJ2-7	TGTGCCAGCAGCTTAGGCCTGACTAAATACGAGCAGTACTTC	CASSLGLTKYEQYF
.	TRBV7-8	TRBD2	TRBJ2-7	TGTGCCAGCAGCTTACTAGCGGGACTTGACTACGAGCAGTACTTC	CASSLLAGLDYEQYF
once	TRBV30	.	TRBJ2-1	TGTGCCTGGAGTGTCTGGGGGGCCGATGAGCAGTTCTTC	CAWSVWGADEQFF
.	TRBV19	.	TRBJ2-5	TGTGCCAGTAGTGAGTCCGGGGAGACCCAGTACTTC	CASSESGETQYF
.	TRBV11-2	TRBD2	TRBJ2-3	TGTGCCAGCAGCACCCCGCGCCAGACTAGCGGGTACACAGATACGCAGTATTTT	CASSTPRQTSGYTDTQYF
.	TRBV30	.	TRBJ1-4	TGTGCCTGGAGTGTACTACGAGACGAAAAACTGTTTTTT	CAWSVLRDEKLFF
few	TRBV12-3/TRBV12-4	.	TRBJ1-2	TGTGCCAGCAGCTTGTCGGGGGCGCTGGGCTACACCTTC	CASSLSGALGYTF
.	TRBV7-9	TRBD2	TRBJ2-7	TGTGCCAGCAGCTTAGTGGGAGGGACCCACGAGCAGTACTTC	CASSLVGGTHEQYF
.	TRBV28	.	TRBJ1-1	TGTGCCAGCAGTTTATTTTACCAGGGTGGCACTGAAGCTTTCTTT	CASSLFYQGGTEAFF
.	TRBV4-3	TRBD1	TRBJ1-1	TGCGCCAGCAGCCAAGAAACAGGGGAGAACACTGAAGCTTTCTTT	CASSQETGENTEAFF
.	TRBV7-9	TRBD2	TRBJ2-7	TGTGCCAGCAGCTTAGTAGCGGGGTCCTACGAGCAGTACTTC	CASSLVAGSYEQYF
.	TRBV7-8	.	TRBJ1-2	TGTGCCAGCAGCTTAGCCGACAGTAACTATGGCTACACCTTC	CASSLADSNYGYTF
.	TRBV7-6	.	TRBJ2-3	TGTGCCACCCGGGGTAGCGGTACAGATACGCAGTATTTT	CATRGSGTDTQYF
.	TRBV5-4	.	TRBJ1-2	TGTGCCAGCAGAGCCCCTTTGGAGGGTGGCTACACCTTC	CASRAPLEGGYTF
.	TRBV6-4	.	TRBJ2-2	TGTGCCAGCAGTGACTGGGACACCGGGGAGCTGTTTTTT	CASSDWDTGELFF
.	TRBV6-5	.	TRBJ1-1	TGTGCCAGCAGTTACTACGGGGGAGGGAACACTGAAGCTTTCTTT	CASSYYGGGNTEAFF
.	TRBV27	.	TRBJ2-7	TGTGCCAGCAGTTTAAGTCGGGGGAGCCAAGTGTACTTC	CASSLSRGSQVYF
.	TRBV2	TRBD1	TRBJ1-1	TGTGCCAGCAGTGCCGGACAGGGGCGAGACTTGAACACTGAAGCTTTCTTT	CASSAGQGRDLNTEAFF
.	TRBV7-9	.	TRBJ1-4	TGTGCCAGCAGCTCAGGGCCGTTGAATGAAAAACTGTTTTTT	CASSSGPLNEKLFF
.	TRBV7-9	.	TRBJ2-5	TGTGCCAGCATGGGGCCCGCGATAGGAGAGACCCAGTACTTC	CASMGPAIGETQYF
.	TRBV27	.	TRBJ2-7	TGTGCCAGCACCCAATCCTCCGGGACGGTTACCTACGAGCAGTACTTC	CASTQSSGTVTYEQYF
.	TRBV7-9	.	TRBJ2-3	TGTGCCAGCATCACAGAACGCTGGGGGGAAACAGATACGCAGTATTTT	CASITERWGETDTQYF
.	TRBV9	TRBD1	TRBJ2-7	TGTGCCAGCAGTTACGGGACAGACTACGAGCAGTACTTC	CASSYGTDYEQYF
.	TRBV5-6	.	TRBJ1-6	TGTGCCAGCAGCTTGGTGGCAGGGCGGAGTAATTCACCCCTCCACTTT	CASSLVAGRSNSPLHF
.	TRBV30	TRBD1	TRBJ1-3	TGTGCCTGGAGAGACAGGGGTTCTGGAAACACCATATATTTT	CAWRDRGSGNTIYF
.	TRBV2	.	TRBJ1-1	TGTGCCAGCAGTGAGTCGCCAGGGATTAGAGTGAACACTGAAGCTTTCTTT	CASSESPGIRVNTEAFF
.	TRBV28	TRBD1	TRBJ1-6	TGTGCCAGCAGTTCCCCACAGGGGAATTTTAATTCACCCCTCCACTTT	CASSSPQGNFNSPLHF
.	TRBV4-1	.	TRBJ2-5	TGCGCCAGCAGCCCTTTCGCGGGGAAAGAGACCCAGTACTTC	CASSPFAGKETQYF
.	TRBV14	.	TRBJ2-3	TGTGCCAGCAGCCGAGCAAGCACAGATACGCAGTATTTT	CASSRASTDTQYF
.	TRBV5-1	.	TRBJ2-7	TGCGCGTCACGGGACCCCAACTCCTACGAGCAGTACTTC	CASRDPNSYEQYF
.	TRBV29-1	.	TRBJ2-1	TGCAGCGCCTGGCTAGTCGACTACAATGAGCAGTTCTTC	CSAWLVDYNEQFF
.	TRBV5-1	TRBD1	TRBJ2-2	TGCGCCAGCAGCCCCACCTCAGGGGGCACCGGGGAGCTGTTTTTT	CASSPTSGGTGELFF
.	TRBV5-1	.	TRBJ1-1	TGCGCCAGCATAAGTGAGATTGCTGAAGCTTTCTTT	CASISEIAEAFF
.	TRBV6-6	.	TRBJ2-7	TGTGCCAGCAGTTACAATCGCGAGTACGAGCAGTACTTC	CASSYNREYEQYF
.	TRBV7-8	TRBD2	TRBJ2-1	TGTGCCAGCAGCCCCCGTGGTAGCGGGGGGCCGGAGCAGTTCTTC	CASSPRGSGGPEQFF
.	TRBV19	.	TRBJ2-1	TGTGCCAGTAGTATCGTGAGTGAGCAGTTCTTC	CASSIVSEQFF
.	TRBV20-1	.	TRBJ1-5	TGCAGTGCTTGGGGGGTATCTCAGCCCCAGCATTTT	CSAWGVSQPQHF
.	TRBV9	.	TRBJ1-1	TGTGCCAGCAGCGTAGGGCAGGGAGACACTGAAGCTTTCTTT	CASSVGQGDTEAFF
.	TRBV3-1	TRBD2	TRBJ2-5	TGTGCCAGCAGCCAAGATCTGCGGCGGGAGGGGGATGAGACCCAGTACTTC	CASSQDLRREGDETQYF
.	TRBV3-1	.	TRBJ1-5	TGTGCCAGCAGCCACAGGGGAACTGGTCAGCCCCAGCATTTT	CASSHRGTGQPQHF